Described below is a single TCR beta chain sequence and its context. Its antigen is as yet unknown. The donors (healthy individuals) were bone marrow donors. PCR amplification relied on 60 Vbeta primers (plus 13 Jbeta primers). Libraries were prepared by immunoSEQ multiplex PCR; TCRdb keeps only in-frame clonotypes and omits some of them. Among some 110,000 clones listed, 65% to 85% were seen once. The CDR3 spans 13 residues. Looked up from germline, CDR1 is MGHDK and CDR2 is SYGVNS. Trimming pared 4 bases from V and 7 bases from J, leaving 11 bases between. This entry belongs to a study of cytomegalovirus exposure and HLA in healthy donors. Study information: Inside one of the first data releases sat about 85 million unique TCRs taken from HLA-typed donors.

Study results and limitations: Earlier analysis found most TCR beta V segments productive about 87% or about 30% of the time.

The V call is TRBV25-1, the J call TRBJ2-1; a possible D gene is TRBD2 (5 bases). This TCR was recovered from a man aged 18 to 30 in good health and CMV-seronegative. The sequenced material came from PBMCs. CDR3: CASSGLRGNEQFF. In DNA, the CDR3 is TGTGCCAGCAGTGGTTTACGGGGAAATGAGCAGTTCTTC.